This is a list of T cell receptor beta chains from one sample in a study of T cell responses to AZD1222 COVID-19 vaccine. Here immunoSEQ multiplex PCR was the method, and the copy in TCRdb shows in-frame clones only, minus some. Of 120,000 or so clones in the sample, about nine tenths were seen once. The sample in question was peripheral blood, obtained on day 0 of AZD1222 vaccination. These receptors came from an adult in good health. Both conserved end residues are part of each CDR3. A D gene is named only where the DNA matches it firmly. Clone sizes are given selectively: once, few, many, or a class where the clone is expanded.

v_call	clone_size	d_call	j_call	cdr3_aa
TRBV7-2	.	.	TRBJ2-7	CASSKTYRSSYEQYF
TRBV19	.	TRBD1	TRBJ2-1	CASSPGTGGNYNEQFF
TRBV19	.	.	TRBJ2-2	CASSGGLYTGELFF
TRBV30	.	TRBD1	TRBJ1-1	CAWSPLGSRGHNEAFF
TRBV10-3	.	.	TRBJ2-7	CAISESGGKGTLEQYF
TRBV6-1	.	TRBD1	TRBJ1-2	CASSEAGQGLYGYTF
TRBV27	.	.	TRBJ2-7	CASSLNVLQSEREQYF
TRBV6-5	few	.	TRBJ2-1	CASTRLLYNEQFF
TRBV28	.	TRBD1	TRBJ1-3	CASTPQGAGNTIYF
TRBV18	.	.	TRBJ1-3	CASSPFQGASGNTIYF
TRBV29-1	once	.	TRBJ1-4	CSVGQAGGSEKLFF
TRBV11-3	.	.	TRBJ2-5	CASSRTDQETQYF
TRBV7-2	.	.	TRBJ2-1	CASSLGSYNEQFF
TRBV2	.	.	TRBJ2-1	CASTLGPEGEQFF
TRBV28	.	TRBD1	TRBJ2-3	CASSLLSTGNAGQYF
TRBV7-3	.	.	TRBJ1-2	CASSLGSGAGYTF
TRBV7-2	.	TRBD2	TRBJ2-1	CASSTLKREDIYNEQFF
TRBV5-4	.	.	TRBJ2-7	CASSFGASVYEQYF
TRBV9	.	TRBD2	TRBJ2-1	CASSPRLAGVPSYNEQFF
TRBV18	.	.	TRBJ1-2	CASSPDNQLYGYTF
TRBV4-1	.	.	TRBJ2-7	CASSQILGVEQYF
TRBV29-1	.	TRBD1	TRBJ1-1	CSVGTGGATEAFF
TRBV11-3	.	.	TRBJ2-2	CASSLTANTGELFF
TRBV7-2	.	TRBD1	TRBJ1-1	CASSLTGGTEAFF
TRBV28	.	.	TRBJ1-5	CASSYQTDFSNQPQHF
TRBV28	.	.	TRBJ2-5	CASSDAGQETQYF
TRBV7-9	.	.	TRBJ1-6	CASSALSASSYNSPLHF
TRBV5-1	.	TRBD2	TRBJ2-3	CASSFGLAGDTQYF
TRBV28	.	TRBD2	TRBJ2-2	CASKGLAGSDGELFF
TRBV5-1	.	.	TRBJ1-5	CASSLVGGDQPQHF
TRBV9	.	.	TRBJ1-5	CASSVGAGPNQPQHF
TRBV5-5	.	.	TRBJ1-6	CASSLFNVDRNSPLHF
TRBV27	.	TRBD2	TRBJ2-7	CASSFGLALEQYF
TRBV3-1/TRBV3-2	.	TRBD2	TRBJ2-5	CASSQGLAGGEETQYF
TRBV19	.	.	TRBJ2-5	CASSGGVAGETQYF